This TCR beta chain was sequenced for a study of patients and donors after allogeneic stem cell transplantation. This clonotype has a handful of counts. TCRdb re-analysed the RT-PCR reads in MiXCR, keeping a single row per CDR3 protein. The table has over 350,000 distinct CDR3 sequences, under 20% seen once. With 8 bases removed from V and 6 bases from J, the gap between germline ends came to 14 bases. CDR1 and CDR2 from the germline V gene are MNHNS and SASEGT. The CDR3 contains 14 residues. The TCR was taken from a human donor who was either an allogeneic HSCT recipient or a stem cell or donor lymphocyte infusion donor (not recorded which). It is not recorded whose cells these are; they may come from a transplant donor. Material: blood, either unsorted or a sorted T cell fraction (not recorded which). The chain has TRBV6-1 and TRBJ1-6, with a weak D call TRBD1 (5 bases). The DNA for the CDR3 is TGTGCCAGCCGGGACGCAGAGCTTAATTCACCCCTCCACTTT. Encoded protein: CASRDAELNSPLHF.